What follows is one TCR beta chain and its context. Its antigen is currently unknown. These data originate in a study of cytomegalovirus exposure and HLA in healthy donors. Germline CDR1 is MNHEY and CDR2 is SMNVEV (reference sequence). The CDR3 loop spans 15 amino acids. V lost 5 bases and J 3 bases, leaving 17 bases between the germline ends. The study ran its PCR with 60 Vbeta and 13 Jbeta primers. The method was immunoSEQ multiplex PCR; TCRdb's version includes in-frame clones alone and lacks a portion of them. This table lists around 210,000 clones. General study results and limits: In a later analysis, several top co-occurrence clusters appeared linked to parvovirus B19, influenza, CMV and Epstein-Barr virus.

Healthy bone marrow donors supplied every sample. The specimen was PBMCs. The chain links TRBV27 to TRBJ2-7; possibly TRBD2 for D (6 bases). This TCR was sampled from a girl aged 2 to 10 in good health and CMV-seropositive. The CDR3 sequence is CASSPYGGGGYEQYF. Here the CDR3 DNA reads TGTGCCAGCAGTCCATACGGGGGTGGGGGCTACGAGCAGTACTTC.